This T cell receptor (beta chain) comes out of a study of identical twins. Whole-study results and caveats: Model-predicted out-of-frame TCR alpha sharing fell below observed values in monozygotic twins.

One entry per CDR3 protein results from TCRdb running MiXCR on the 5' RACE reads. The sample yields hundreds of thousands of distinct CDR3 sequences, 15% to 20% seen once. This clonotype has only a few counts. No antigen is known for it. Germline assignment: CDR1 SGHAT and CDR2 FQNNGV. The V gene end was trimmed by 1 base and the J gene end by 4 bases; junction bases not matched to a gene: 13. This CDR3 contains 18 residues. The data also belong to a second study, concerning T cells expressing NK-cell markers. That source notes: In the group of eight sequenced donors, seven were HCMV-seropositive and one was seronegative. Topping the CD3+CD56-NKG2C+ fraction as well were these clonotypes, in several donors.

This clonotype was sampled from a young woman in good health. The rearrangement joins TRBV11-2 to TRBJ2-5, with 9 bases identical to TRBD2. Sequencing was done on a sample of PBMCs. CDR3 loop: CASSLVSRAGGPSETQYF. The CDR3 DNA follows: TGTGCCAGCAGCTTAGTCTCTCGCGCGGGAGGGCCCTCAGAGACCCAGTACTTC.